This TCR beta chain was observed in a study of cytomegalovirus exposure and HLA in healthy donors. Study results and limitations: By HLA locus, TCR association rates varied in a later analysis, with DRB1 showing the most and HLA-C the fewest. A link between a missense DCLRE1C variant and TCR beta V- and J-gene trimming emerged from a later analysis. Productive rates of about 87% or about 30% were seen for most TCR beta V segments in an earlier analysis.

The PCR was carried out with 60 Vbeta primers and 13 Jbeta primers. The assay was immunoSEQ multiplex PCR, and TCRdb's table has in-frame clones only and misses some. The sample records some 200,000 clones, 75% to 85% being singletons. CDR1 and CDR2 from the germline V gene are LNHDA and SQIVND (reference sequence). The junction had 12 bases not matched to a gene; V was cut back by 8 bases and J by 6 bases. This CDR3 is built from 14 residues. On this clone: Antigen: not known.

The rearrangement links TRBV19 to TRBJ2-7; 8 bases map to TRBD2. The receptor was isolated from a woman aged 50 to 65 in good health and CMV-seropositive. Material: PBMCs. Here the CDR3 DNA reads TGTGCCAGTGCTAATGATGGGACTAGTTCCGAGCAGTACTTC. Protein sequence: CASANDGTSSEQYF.